A selection of T cell receptor beta chains follows, all from one sample in a study of blood T cell repertoires in COVID-19. Clones were sequenced by immunoSEQ multiplex PCR, and TCRdb holds only the in-frame ones, with some missing. The profile shows 150,000 to 200,000 clones, over 85% of them singletons. Sequencing was done on a sample of peripheral blood. Receptors were obtained from a man between 60 and 75 years old with active or convalescent COVID-19. CDR3s include the opening cysteine and the closing phenylalanine or tryptophan. The D gene is left open where the match is weak. The size of a clone is reported for some rows only, either as once, few or many, or as a class for expanded clones.

>TRBJ2-1|TRBV18|-|TRBD2
TGTGCCAGCTCACGAGGGGCGGGAGGTAGCTCCTACAATGAGCAGTTCTTC
CASSRGAGGSSYNEQFF
>TRBJ1-2|TRBV19|-|-
TGTGCCAGTAGTACCCCCCGGGACACCGCTAACTATGGCTACACCTTC
CASSTPRDTANYGYTF
>TRBJ2-3|TRBV28|-|-
TGTGCCAGCAGTTTTTCAGGAGCTGGAGGCCGTGAGGGCACAGATACGCAGTATTTT
CASSFSGAGGREGTDTQYF
>TRBJ2-5|TRBV6-5|-|TRBD1
TGTGCCAGCAGGGGGACAGGGGGCACGGAGACCCAGTACTTC
CASRGTGGTETQYF
>TRBJ2-5|TRBV7-2|-|TRBD1
TGTGCCAGCAGCAGAGACAGGGGCCAAGAGACCCAGTACTTC
CASSRDRGQETQYF
>TRBJ2-1|TRBV5-1|-|-
TGCGCCAGCAGCTTGGCCAACAATGAGCAGTTCTTC
CASSLANNEQFF
>TRBJ1-2|TRBV5-4|-|-
TGTGCCAGCAGCCCTACAGGGAACTATGGCTACACCTTC
CASSPTGNYGYTF
>TRBJ1-3|TRBV29-1|-|TRBD1
TGCAGCGTTCATACAGGGGGCTCTGGAAACACCATATATTTT
CSVHTGGSGNTIYF
>TRBJ1-2|TRBV6-5|-|-
TGTGCCAGCAGTTACTCGAGGCGGGGCTATGGCTACACCTTC
CASSYSRRGYGYTF
>TRBJ2-5|TRBV2|-|TRBD1
TGTGCCAGCTGCCCGGGACAGAGACACCAAGAGACCCAGTACTTC
CASCPGQRHQETQYF
>TRBJ1-6|TRBV11-2|-|TRBD1
TGTGCCAGCAGCTTTGGCGGCTCGAGGACAGGGAATTCACCCCTCCACTTT
CASSFGGSRTGNSPLHF
>TRBJ1-2|TRBV7-9|-|TRBD1
TGTGCCAGCAGCTTAGCCTCTACGGACAGGTCCTATGGCTACACCTTC
CASSLASTDRSYGYTF
>TRBJ2-7|TRBV6-5|-|TRBD1
TGTGCCAGCAGTTACTACGGGACAGGATCCTACGAGCAGTACTTC
CASSYYGTGSYEQYF
>TRBJ2-3|TRBV9|-|-
TGTGCCAGCAGCGCAAACCACCTAGCGAGCCTCACAGATACGCAGTATTTT
CASSANHLASLTDTQYF
>TRBJ1-2|TRBV12-3/TRBV12-4|-|TRBD1
TGTGCCAGCAAAGGACAGGGGAACTATGGCTACACCTTC
CASKGQGNYGYTF
>TRBJ2-1|TRBV11-2|-|TRBD1
TGTGCCAGCAGCCGTCTGGGGGACAGGTACAATGAGCAGTTCTTC
CASSRLGDRYNEQFF
>TRBJ2-7|TRBV6-6|-|-
TGTGCCAGCAGTTACTCAGGGGTGACCTACGAGCAGTACTTC
CASSYSGVTYEQYF
>TRBJ2-1|TRBV4-1|-|-
TGCGCCAGCAGATTACAAATGGACACCCTTTCCTTTCCCCCGCACGACAATGAGCAGTTCTTC
CASRLQMDTLSFPPHDNEQFF
>TRBJ2-5|TRBV18|once|TRBD1
TGTGCCAGCTCAGCCGGGACAGGTCAAGAGACCCAGTACTTC
CASSAGTGQETQYF
>TRBJ1-5|TRBV10-2|-|-
TGCGCCAGCAGTGCTGACGGGGTTCAGCCCCAGCATTTT
CASSADGVQPQHF
>TRBJ1-2|TRBV30|-|-
TGTGCCTGGAGTGCCGCGGGCCGCTATGGCTACACCTTC
CAWSAAGRYGYTF
>TRBJ2-7|TRBV10-3|-|-
TGTGCCACCGCCAGGGACAACTCATACGAGCAGTACTTC
CATARDNSYEQYF
>TRBJ2-1|TRBV24-1|-|-
TGTGCCACCAGTGATGACTCCACCTTATCCGATGAGCAGTTCTTC
CATSDDSTLSDEQFF
>TRBJ1-1|TRBV28|-|-
TGTGCCAGCAGAACCGGGGTGAACACTGAAGCTTTCTTT
CASRTGVNTEAFF
>TRBJ1-1|TRBV19|-|TRBD1
TGTGCCAGTAGTCCGGGACAGGGGGGCACTGAAGCTTTCTTT
CASSPGQGGTEAFF
>TRBJ1-1|TRBV2|-|-
TGTGCCAGCAACGGGGGGGAGAACACTGAAGCTTTCTTT
CASNGGENTEAFF
>TRBJ2-7|TRBV5-6|-|TRBD1
TGTGCCAGCAGCAGAGGACAGGGGAGGCCCTACGAGCAGTACTTC
CASSRGQGRPYEQYF